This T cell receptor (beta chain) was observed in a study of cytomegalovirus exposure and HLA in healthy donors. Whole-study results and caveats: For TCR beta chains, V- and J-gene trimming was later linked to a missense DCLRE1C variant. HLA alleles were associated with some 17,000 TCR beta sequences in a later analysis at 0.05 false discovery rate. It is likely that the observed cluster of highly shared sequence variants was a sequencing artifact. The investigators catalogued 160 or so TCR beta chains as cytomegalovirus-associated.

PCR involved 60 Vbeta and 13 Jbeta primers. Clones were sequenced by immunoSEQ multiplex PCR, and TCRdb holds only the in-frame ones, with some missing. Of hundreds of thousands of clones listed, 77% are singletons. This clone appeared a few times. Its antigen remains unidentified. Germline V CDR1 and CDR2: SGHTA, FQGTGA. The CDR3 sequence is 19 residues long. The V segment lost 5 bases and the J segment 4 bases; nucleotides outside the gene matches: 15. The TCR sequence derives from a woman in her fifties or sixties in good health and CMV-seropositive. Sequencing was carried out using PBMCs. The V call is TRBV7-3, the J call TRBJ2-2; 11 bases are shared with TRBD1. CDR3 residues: CASSPTGRGTGGSTGELFF. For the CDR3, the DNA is TGTGCCAGCAGCCCAACCGGCCGTGGGACAGGGGGGAGCACCGGGGAGCTGTTTTTT.